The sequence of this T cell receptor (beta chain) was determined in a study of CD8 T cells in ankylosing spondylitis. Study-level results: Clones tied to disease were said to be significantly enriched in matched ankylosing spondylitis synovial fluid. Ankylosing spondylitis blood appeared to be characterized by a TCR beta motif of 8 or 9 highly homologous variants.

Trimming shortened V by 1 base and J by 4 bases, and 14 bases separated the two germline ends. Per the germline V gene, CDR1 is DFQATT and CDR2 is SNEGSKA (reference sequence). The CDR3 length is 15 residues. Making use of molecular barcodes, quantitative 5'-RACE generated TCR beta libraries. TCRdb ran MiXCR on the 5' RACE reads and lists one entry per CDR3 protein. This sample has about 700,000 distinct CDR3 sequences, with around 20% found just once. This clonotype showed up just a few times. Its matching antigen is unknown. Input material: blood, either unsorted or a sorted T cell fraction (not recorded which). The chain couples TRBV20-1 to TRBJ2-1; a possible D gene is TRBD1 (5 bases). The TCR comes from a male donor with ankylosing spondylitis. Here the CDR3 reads CSARGVGREYNEQFF. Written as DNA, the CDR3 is TGCAGTGCTAGAGGGGTGGGGCGAGAGTACAATGAGCAGTTCTTC.